These 27 T cell receptor beta chains originate from one sample sequenced in a study of shared clonotypes between healthy human individuals. The data were produced by immunoSEQ multiplex PCR, yet TCRdb's version contains in-frame clones alone and is incomplete. The sample has around 1.6 million clones; around 98% are singletons. Sequenced sample: naive CD4+ T cells sorted from blood. The subset denotes: CD45RA+ positively selected. The receptors come from a man aged 25-45 years in good health.

The gene calls are TRBV19 and TRBJ1-2; D is unclear. Between the trimmed V and J ends, which lost 0 bases and 5 bases, there was a span of 7 bases. Germline V gene sequence: CDR1 LNHDA, CDR2 SQIVND (reference sequence). The CDR3 covers 13 residues. Here the CDR3 reads CASSIETVYGYTF. DNA for the CDR3: TGTGCCAGTAGTATAGAAACAGTGTATGGCTACACCTTC.

The gene calls are TRBV6-1 and TRBJ2-7; no reliable D call. Per the germline V gene, CDR1 is MNHNS and CDR2 is SASEGT. The V gene lost 0 bases and the J gene lost 6 bases, with 15 bases spanning the gap. The CDR3 covers 15 residues. The CDR3 sequence is CASSEALFGWFEQYF. CDR3 bases: TGTGCCAGCAGTGAAGCGCTGTTTGGATGGTTCGAGCAGTACTTC.

J is TRBJ2-5 and V is TRBV5-1; no clear D. Germline CDR1 and CDR2: SGHRS and YFSETQ. V was trimmed by 0 bases and J by 2 bases, leaving 8 bases between them. CDR3 size: 14 residues. CDR3 residues: CASSLASRQETQYF. The CDR3 bases are TGCGCCAGCAGCTTGGCTAGTCGGCAAGAGACCCAGTACTTC. Combining the CDR3 with reference TRBV5-1 and TRBJ2-5 gives the whole variable domain KAGVTQTPRYLIKTRGQQVTLSCSPISGHRSVSWYQQTPGQGLQFLFEYFSETQRNKGNFPGRFSGRQFSNSRSEMNVSTLELGDSALYLCASSLASRQETQYFGPGTRLLVL.

The rearrangement uses TRBV5-1 and TRBJ2-3; 8 bases fit TRBD2. V lost 4 bases, J lost 1 base, and 8 bases stayed unmatched. The germline CDR1 and CDR2 sequences are SGHRS and YFSETQ. The CDR3 has 16 residues. The CDR3 nucleotides are TGCGCCAGCAGCCTAGGACTAGCTCGGGGCACAGATACGCAGTATTTT. As protein: CASSLGLARGTDTQYF.

J is TRBJ2-3 and V is TRBV6-1, with TRBD2 matching 8 bases. Trimming removed 2 bases from V and 4 bases from J; junction bases left unmatched: 11. From germline, CDR1 is MNHNS and CDR2 SASEGT. This CDR3 spans 17 amino acids. As DNA, the CDR3 is TGTGCCAGCAGTGAAACTCCCCCCAGCGGGAGCCCAGATACGCAGTATTTT. This codes for CASSETPPSGSPDTQYF.

CDR3 region: CASSLGVGAGETQYF. The CDR3 DNA sequence: TGTGCCAGCAGCTTAGGAGTAGGGGCGGGGGAGACCCAGTACTTC. The chain employs TRBV7-8 and TRBJ2-5; possibly TRBD2 for D (6 bases). V lost 1 base and J lost 5, with 14 bases in between. The V gene's germline CDR1 is SGHVS and CDR2 FQNEAQ. CDR3 length equals 15 residues.

The V and J genes are TRBV28 and TRBJ1-2; 8 bases agree with TRBD1. This CDR3 comprises 12 residues. CDR1 MDHEN and CDR2 SYDVKM come from the germline V gene. The V and J ends lost 4 bases and 8 bases, in that order; junction bases with no gene match: 3. DNA of the CDR3: TGTGCCAGCAGTTCAGGGGGCTTCGGCTACACCTTC. Amino acid sequence: CASSSGGFGYTF.

This rearrangement joins TRBV27 to TRBJ2-5; D is possibly TRBD1 or TRBD2 (5 bases each). Trimming took 5 bases from V and 9 from J, leaving 25 bases between them. Germline V gives CDR1 MNHEY, CDR2 SMNVEV (reference sequence). The CDR3 has 16 amino acids. For the CDR3, the DNA is TGTGCCAGCAGTGCAAACCGGGACGCCGGAGTGGTGGCCCAGTACTTC. Its protein is CASSANRDAGVVAQYF.

As concerns this clone: Other DNA sequences in the same sample also yield this CDR3. The chain has TRBV7-9 and TRBJ1-1, with D uncertain. Germline lookup yields CDR1 SEHNR and CDR2 FQNEAQ (reference sequence). The CDR3 is 13 amino acids. Deletions cut 2 bases from V and 1 base from J, with 5 bases between. In DNA, the CDR3 is TGTGCCAGCAGCTTATCAGGGAACACTGAAGCTTTCTTT. Amino acids: CASSLSGNTEAFF.

The rearrangement links TRBV6-1 to TRBJ1-2; D possibly corresponds to TRBD1 (6 bases). The length of the CDR3 is 16 residues. Germline V lookup: CDR1 MNHNS, CDR2 SASEGT. Trimming left V 2 bases short and J 5 bases short, with 18 bases between. This CDR3 reads CASSEIQGNRAYGYTF. In DNA form, the CDR3 reads TGTGCCAGCAGTGAAATTCAGGGGAACAGGGCTTATGGCTACACCTTC.

The V call is TRBV25-1, the J call TRBJ2-7; 15 positions agree with TRBD2. The germline V gene encodes CDR1 MGHDK and CDR2 SYGVNS. The ends lost 3 bases at V and 3 bases at J; junction bases unmatched: 6. The CDR3 is 17 residues long. The CDR3 region has the DNA TGTGCCAGCAGTGATCCGGGACTAGCGGGAGGTTACTACGAGCAGTACTTC. Amino acids: CASSDPGLAGGYYEQYF.

The chain recombines TRBV14 with TRBJ2-3; a possible D gene is TRBD1 (6 bases). Looked up from germline, CDR1 is SGHDN and CDR2 is FVKESK. Trimming shortened V by 4 bases and J by 4 bases, and 18 bases separated the two germline ends. The CDR3 spans 16 residues. DNA of the CDR3: TGTGCCAGCAGCCGGATTACAGGGTCGATCTCAGATACGCAGTATTTT. It is translated as CASSRITGSISDTQYF.

This sequence joins TRBV7-9 and TRBJ2-7; 7 bases agree with TRBD1. The germline V gene encodes CDR1 SEHNR and CDR2 FQNEAQ (reference sequence). The CDR3 runs to 17 residues. V lost 2 bases and J lost 2; bases outside the gene matches: 12. CDR3 nucleotides: TGTGCCAGCAGCTTAAGAATTGGTAAGGGGGCCGCCTACGAGCAGTACTTC. Protein product: CASSLRIGKGAAYEQYF. Full variable domain (rest looked up from reference TRBV7-9 and TRBJ2-7): DTGVSQNPRHKITKRGQNVTFRCDPISEHNRLYWYRQTLGQGPEFLTYFQNEAQLEKSRLLSDRFSAERPKGSFSTLEIQRTEQGDSAMYLCASSLRIGKGAAYEQYFGPGTRLTVT.

The V gene is TRBV9, the J gene TRBJ2-3; TRBD2 is a possible D gene (6 bases). V was clipped by 4 bases and J by 0 bases, with 15 bases between them. Germline-derived CDR1 and CDR2 are SGDLS and YYNGEE. CDR3 size: 16 residues. CDR3 sequence: CASSPTSSASTDTQYF. As DNA, the CDR3 is TGTGCCAGCAGCCCGACTAGTTCTGCTAGCACAGATACGCAGTATTTT.

As regards this clone: Relative to the germline gene, one junction end is altered; a read error may explain this. The genes are TRBV19 and TRBJ2-3, with 15 bases lining up with TRBD2. This CDR3 has 13 residues. The germline CDR1 and CDR2 sequences are LNHDA and SQIVND (reference sequence). DNA for the CDR3: TGTGCCAGTAGTGAGGGACTAGCGGGAGGATCGAATTTT. Protein product: CASSEGLAGGSNF.

The chain is built from TRBV5-4 and TRBJ2-5; TRBD2 agrees at 13 bases. V shed 4 bases and J 2 bases; nucleotides not matched to a gene: 8. This CDR3 spans 17 amino acids. The germline V gene encodes CDR1 SGHNT and CDR2 YYREEE (reference sequence). Written as DNA, the CDR3 is TGTGCCAGCAGCCCTACCGGACTAGCGGGAGTTCAAGAGACCCAGTACTTC. Translation gives CASSPTGLAGVQETQYF.

J is TRBJ2-7 and V is TRBV5-5, with D possibly matching TRBD2 (5 bases). Germline loops: CDR1 SGHKS, CDR2 YYEKEE (reference sequence). V gave up 5 bases and J gave up 0 bases, with 15 bases separating them. The CDR3 contains 15 residues. The CDR3 nucleotides are TGTGCCAGCAGGCGCAGGAGCGGTGACTCCTACGAGCAGTACTTC. It encodes CASRRRSGDSYEQYF.

This chain links TRBV7-3 with TRBJ2-2; 7 nucleotides match TRBD1. CDR3 length: 16 amino acids. The V gene end was trimmed by 2 bases and the J gene end by 2 bases; junction bases not matched to a gene: 5. CDR1 and CDR2 from the germline V gene are SGHTA and FQGTGA. In DNA form, the CDR3 reads TGTGCCAGCAGCTTAGTTGGGACAGCCAACACCGGGGAGCTGTTTTTT. Encoded protein: CASSLVGTANTGELFF.

This chain links TRBV28 with TRBJ1-5, with a possible D match to TRBD1 (6 bases). CDR1 is MDHEN and CDR2 is SYDVKM in the germline V gene. The CDR3 length is 15 residues. Trimming took 4 bases from V and 3 from J, leaving 13 bases between them. The CDR3 DNA is TGTGCCAGCAGTTCACCCACAGGGTACAATCAGCCCCAGCATTTT. Translated: CASSSPTGYNQPQHF. Complete variable domain (other parts from reference TRBV28 and TRBJ1-5): DVKVTQSSRYLVKRTGEKVFLECVQDMDHENMFWYRQDPGLGLRLIYFSYDVKMKEKGDIPEGYSVSREKKERFSLILESASTNQTSMYLCASSSPTGYNQPQHFGDGTRLSIL.

The chain links TRBV2 to TRBJ2-7, with D unresolved. The CDR3 runs to 14 residues. Trimming took 7 bases from V and 1 from J, leaving 14 bases between them. Germline V gene data show CDR1 as SNHLY and CDR2 as FYNNEI. This CDR3 reads CASKPKFLSYEQYF. The CDR3 DNA follows: TGTGCCAGCAAGCCGAAGTTCCTTTCCTACGAGCAGTACTTC.

This rearrangement joins TRBV7-7 to TRBJ2-1; D uncertain. The germline gives CDR1 SSHAT, CDR2 FNYEAQ (reference sequence). The ends were cut back, 5 bases at V and 8 bases at J, with 13 bases in the middle. This CDR3 is built from 13 residues. The CDR3 loop reads CASSPSANHEQFF. The CDR3 DNA follows: TGTGCCAGCAGCCCTTCGGCAAACCATGAGCAGTTCTTC.

The chain uses TRBV5-4 and TRBJ2-7; 7 nucleotides align to TRBD2. CDR1 and CDR2 (germline): SGHNT, YYREEE (reference sequence). The CDR3 loop spans 14 amino acids. Trimming took 4 bases from V and 2 from J; bases not matched to a gene: 6. The CDR3, as DNA: TGTGCCAGCAGCACCCGGGACTACCCCTACGAGCAGTACTTC. It is translated as CASSTRDYPYEQYF.

The genes are TRBV9 and TRBJ2-3, with D tentatively TRBD2 (5 bases). From germline, CDR1 is SGDLS and CDR2 YYNGEE. V shed 3 bases and J shed 6 bases, with 20 bases lying between them. This CDR3 has 16 amino acids. The DNA for the CDR3 is TGTGCCAGCAGCGCCGATACTAGGTTCCAGAAGGATACGCAGTATTTT. Translation gives CASSADTRFQKDTQYF.

This sequence joins TRBV7-9 and TRBJ1-1; D is unclear. The CDR3 extends over 13 amino acids. The V and J ends lost 4 bases and 4 bases respectively, with 10 bases between them. Germline loops: CDR1 SEHNR, CDR2 FQNEAQ (reference sequence). The CDR3 nucleotides read TGTGCCAGCAGCTCCTCCTTGAGCACTGAAGCTTTCTTT. This encodes CASSSSLSTEAFF.

This clone is a singleton in its sample. The chain combines TRBV6-6 with TRBJ1-5, with D maybe TRBD1 (6 bases). The CDR3 extends over 15 amino acids. Trimming stripped 2 bases from V and 5 bases from J, with 13 bases between. Per germline, CDR1 MNHNY and CDR2 SVGAGI (reference sequence). The CDR3: CASSYTRTDHQPQHF. CDR3 nucleotide sequence: TGTGCCAGCAGTTACACGAGGACAGACCATCAGCCCCAGCATTTT.

This chain uses TRBV6-5 with TRBJ1-1; D unresolved. This CDR3 region has 13 residues. V lost 3 bases, J lost 5 bases, and 10 bases lay in between. Germline assignment: CDR1 MNHEY and CDR2 SVGAGI. The CDR3 DNA sequence: TGTGCCAGCAGTTATCTGTTTGCGACTGAAGCTTTCTTT. This gives the protein CASSYLFATEAFF.

The genes are TRBV5-1 and TRBJ2-1; 7 nucleotides line up with TRBD2. V trimming: 4 bases; J trimming: 6 bases; junction bases outside the gene matches: 16. The CDR3 is made up of 17 amino acids. Germline V gene sequence: CDR1 SGHRS, CDR2 YFSETQ. The CDR3, as DNA: TGCGCCAGCAGCGCCCGGACTAGATTGCCAAGTATCAATGAGCAGTTCTTC. Translated: CASSARTRLPSINEQFF. The whole variable domain, filled in from reference TRBV5-1 and TRBJ2-1, reads KAGVTQTPRYLIKTRGQQVTLSCSPISGHRSVSWYQQTPGQGLQFLFEYFSETQRNKGNFPGRFSGRQFSNSRSEMNVSTLELGDSALYLCASSARTRLPSINEQFFGPGTRLTVL.